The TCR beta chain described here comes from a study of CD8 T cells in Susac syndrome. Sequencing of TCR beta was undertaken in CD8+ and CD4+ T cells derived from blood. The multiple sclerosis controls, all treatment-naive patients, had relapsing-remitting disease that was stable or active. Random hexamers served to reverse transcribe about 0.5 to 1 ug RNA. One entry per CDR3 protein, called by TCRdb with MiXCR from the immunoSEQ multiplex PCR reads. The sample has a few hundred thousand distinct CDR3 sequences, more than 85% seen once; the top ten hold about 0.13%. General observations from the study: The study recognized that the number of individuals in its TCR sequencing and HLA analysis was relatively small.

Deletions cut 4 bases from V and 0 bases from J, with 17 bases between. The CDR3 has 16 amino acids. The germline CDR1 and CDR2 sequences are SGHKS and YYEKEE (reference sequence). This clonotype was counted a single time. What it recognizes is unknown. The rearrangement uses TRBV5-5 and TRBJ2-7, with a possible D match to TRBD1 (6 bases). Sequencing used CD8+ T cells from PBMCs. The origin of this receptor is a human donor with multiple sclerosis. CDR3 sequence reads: CASSVPQGQSSYEQYF. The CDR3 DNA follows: TGTGCCAGCAGCGTCCCCCAGGGGCAATCCTCCTACGAGCAGTACTTC.